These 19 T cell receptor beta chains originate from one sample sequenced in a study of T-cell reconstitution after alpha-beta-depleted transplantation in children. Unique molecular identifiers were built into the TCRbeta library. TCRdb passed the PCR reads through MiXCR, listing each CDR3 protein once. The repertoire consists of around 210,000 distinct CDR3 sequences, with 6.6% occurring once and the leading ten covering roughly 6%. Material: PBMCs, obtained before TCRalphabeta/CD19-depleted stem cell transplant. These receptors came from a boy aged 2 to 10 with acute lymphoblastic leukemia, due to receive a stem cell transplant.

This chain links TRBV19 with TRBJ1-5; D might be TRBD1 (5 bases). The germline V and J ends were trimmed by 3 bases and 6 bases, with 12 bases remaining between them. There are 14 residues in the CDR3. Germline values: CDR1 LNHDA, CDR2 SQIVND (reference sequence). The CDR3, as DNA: TGTGCCAGTAGTATTGAGCAGGGAGGTCAGCCCCAGCATTTT. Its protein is CASSIEQGGQPQHF. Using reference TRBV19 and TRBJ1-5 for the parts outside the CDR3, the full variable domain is DGGITQSPKYLFRKEGQNVTLSCEQNLNHDAMYWYRQDPGQGLRLIYYSQIVNDFQKGDIAEGYSVSREKKESFPLTVTSAQKNPTAFYLCASSIEQGGQPQHFGDGTRLSIL.

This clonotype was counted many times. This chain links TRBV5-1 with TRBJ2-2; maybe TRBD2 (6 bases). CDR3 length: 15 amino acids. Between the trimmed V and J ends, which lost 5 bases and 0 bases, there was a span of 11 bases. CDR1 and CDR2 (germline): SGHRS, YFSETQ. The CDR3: CASRRGPPNTGELFF. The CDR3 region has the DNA TGCGCCAGCAGGCGGGGACCCCCGAACACCGGGGAGCTGTTTTTT. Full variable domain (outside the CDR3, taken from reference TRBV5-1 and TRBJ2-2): KAGVTQTPRYLIKTRGQQVTLSCSPISGHRSVSWYQQTPGQGLQFLFEYFSETQRNKGNFPGRFSGRQFSNSRSEMNVSTLELGDSALYLCASRRGPPNTGELFFGEGSRLTVL.

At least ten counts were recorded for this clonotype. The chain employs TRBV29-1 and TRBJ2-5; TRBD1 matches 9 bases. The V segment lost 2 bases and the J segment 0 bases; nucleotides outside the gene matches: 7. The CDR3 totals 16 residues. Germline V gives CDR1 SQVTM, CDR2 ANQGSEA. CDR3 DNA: TGCAGCGTTGAAAATTGGCGGGACAGGGACCAAGAGACCCAGTACTTC. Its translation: CSVENWRDRDQETQYF.

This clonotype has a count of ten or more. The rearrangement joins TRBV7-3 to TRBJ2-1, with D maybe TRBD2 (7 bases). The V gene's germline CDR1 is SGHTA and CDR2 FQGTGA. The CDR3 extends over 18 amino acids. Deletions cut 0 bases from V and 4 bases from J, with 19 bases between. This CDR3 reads CASSLTGGGGRNYNEQFF. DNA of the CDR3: TGTGCCAGCAGCTTAACGGGAGGGGGGGGGAGGAATTACAATGAGCAGTTCTTC.

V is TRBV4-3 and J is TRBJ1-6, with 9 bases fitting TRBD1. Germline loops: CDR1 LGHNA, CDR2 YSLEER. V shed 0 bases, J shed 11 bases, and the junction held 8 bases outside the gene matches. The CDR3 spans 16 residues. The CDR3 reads CASSQESRTGETPLHF. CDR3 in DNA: TGCGCCAGCAGCCAAGAGTCCAGGACAGGGGAAACACCCCTCCACTTT.

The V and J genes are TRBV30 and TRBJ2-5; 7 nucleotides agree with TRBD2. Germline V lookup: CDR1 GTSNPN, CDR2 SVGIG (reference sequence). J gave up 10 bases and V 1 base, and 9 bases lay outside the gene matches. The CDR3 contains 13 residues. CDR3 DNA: TGTGCCTGGAGTGCCACTATGGGGGGGGACCAGTACTTC. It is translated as CAWSATMGGDQYF. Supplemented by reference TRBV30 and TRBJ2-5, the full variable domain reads SQTIHQWPATLVQPVGSPLSLECTVEGTSNPNLYWYRQAAGRGLQLLFYSVGIGQISSEVPQNLSASRPQDRQFILSSKKLLLSDSGFYLCAWSATMGGDQYFGPGTRLLVL.

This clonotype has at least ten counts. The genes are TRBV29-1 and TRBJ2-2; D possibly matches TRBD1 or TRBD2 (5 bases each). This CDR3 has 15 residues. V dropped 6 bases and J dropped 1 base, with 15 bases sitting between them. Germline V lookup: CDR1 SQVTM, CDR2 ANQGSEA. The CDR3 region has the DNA TGCAGCGTCGCCTCGGGACGGGGGAACACCGGGGAGCTGTTTTTT. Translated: CSVASGRGNTGELFF.

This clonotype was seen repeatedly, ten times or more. CDR3 amino acids: CASRRTSGYNEQFF. The DNA of the CDR3 is TGTGCCAGCAGGAGGACTAGCGGCTACAATGAGCAGTTCTTC. The chain employs TRBV5-6 and TRBJ2-1, with 10 positions matching TRBD2. This CDR3 spans 14 amino acids. J lost 3 bases, V lost 5 bases, and 2 bases had no gene match. Germline V lookup: CDR1 SGHDT, CDR2 YYEEEE.

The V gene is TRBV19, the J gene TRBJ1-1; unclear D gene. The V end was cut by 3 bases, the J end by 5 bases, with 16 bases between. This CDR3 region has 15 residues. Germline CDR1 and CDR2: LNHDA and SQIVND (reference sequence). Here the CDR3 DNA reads TGTGCCAGTAGTATCCCCGGCCAGGAGGTGACTGAAGCTTTCTTT. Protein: CASSIPGQEVTEAFF.

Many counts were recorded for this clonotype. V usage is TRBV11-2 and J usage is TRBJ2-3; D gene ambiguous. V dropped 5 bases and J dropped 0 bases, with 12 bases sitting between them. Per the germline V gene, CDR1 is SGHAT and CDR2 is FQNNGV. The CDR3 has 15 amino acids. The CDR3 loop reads CASSALPTSTDTQYF. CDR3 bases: TGTGCCAGCAGCGCCCTACCCACTAGCACAGATACGCAGTATTTT. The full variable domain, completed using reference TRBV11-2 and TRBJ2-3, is EAGVAQSPRYKIIEKRQSVAFWCNPISGHATLYWYQQILGQGPKLLIQFQNNGVVDDSQLPKDRFSAERLKGVDSTLKIQPAKLEDSAVYLCASSALPTSTDTQYFGPGTRLTVL.

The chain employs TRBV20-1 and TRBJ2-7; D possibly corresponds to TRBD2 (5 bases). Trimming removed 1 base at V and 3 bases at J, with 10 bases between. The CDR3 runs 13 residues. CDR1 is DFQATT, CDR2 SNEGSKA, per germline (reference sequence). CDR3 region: CSARVPSFYEQYF. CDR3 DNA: TGCAGTGCTAGAGTCCCTAGCTTCTACGAGCAGTACTTC.

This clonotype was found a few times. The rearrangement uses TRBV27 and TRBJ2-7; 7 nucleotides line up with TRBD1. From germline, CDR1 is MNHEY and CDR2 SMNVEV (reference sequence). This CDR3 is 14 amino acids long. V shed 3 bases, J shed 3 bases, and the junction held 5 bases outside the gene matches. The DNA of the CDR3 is TGTGCCAGCAGTTTCTCCCGACAGGGCTACGAGCAGTACTTC. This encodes CASSFSRQGYEQYF.

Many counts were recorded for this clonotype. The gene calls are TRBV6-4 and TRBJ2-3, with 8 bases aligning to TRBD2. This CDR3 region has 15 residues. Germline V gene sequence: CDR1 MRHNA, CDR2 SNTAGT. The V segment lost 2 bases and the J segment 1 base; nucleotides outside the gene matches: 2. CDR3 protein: CASSDKAGGTDTQYF. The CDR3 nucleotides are TGTGCCAGCAGTGACAAAGCGGGGGGCACAGATACGCAGTATTTT.

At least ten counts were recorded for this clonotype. The CDR3 loop is CASTSLLEGGSTEAFF. The CDR3 DNA reads TGCGCCAGCACCTCTCTCTTGGAAGGGGGCTCGACTGAAGCTTTCTTT. This sequence joins TRBV5-1 and TRBJ1-1, with TRBD1 identical over 7 bases. CDR1 is SGHRS, CDR2 YFSETQ, per germline. CDR3 length: 16 amino acids. The V and J ends lost 6 bases and 5 bases, in that order; junction bases with no gene match: 16.

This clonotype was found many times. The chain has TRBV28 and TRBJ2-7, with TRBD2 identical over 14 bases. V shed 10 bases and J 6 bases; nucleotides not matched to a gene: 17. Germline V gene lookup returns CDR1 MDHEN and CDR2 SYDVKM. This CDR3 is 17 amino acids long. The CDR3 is CATIGAPRLAGGPEQYF. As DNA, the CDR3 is TGTGCCACTATCGGGGCCCCTAGACTAGCGGGAGGGCCCGAGCAGTACTTC.

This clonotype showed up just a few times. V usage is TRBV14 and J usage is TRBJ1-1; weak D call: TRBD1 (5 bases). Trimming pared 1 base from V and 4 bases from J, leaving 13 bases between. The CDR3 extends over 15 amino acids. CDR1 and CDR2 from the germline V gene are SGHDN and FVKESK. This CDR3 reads CASSQVAGYVTEAFF. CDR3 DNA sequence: TGTGCCAGCAGCCAAGTAGCAGGGTATGTCACTGAAGCTTTCTTT.

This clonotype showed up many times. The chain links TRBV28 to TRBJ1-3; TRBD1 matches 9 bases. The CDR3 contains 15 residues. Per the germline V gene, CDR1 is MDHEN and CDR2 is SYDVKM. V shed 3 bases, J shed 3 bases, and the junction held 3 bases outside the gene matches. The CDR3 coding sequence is TGTGCCAGCAGTTTTAGGGACAGGGATGGAAACACCATATATTTT. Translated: CASSFRDRDGNTIYF.

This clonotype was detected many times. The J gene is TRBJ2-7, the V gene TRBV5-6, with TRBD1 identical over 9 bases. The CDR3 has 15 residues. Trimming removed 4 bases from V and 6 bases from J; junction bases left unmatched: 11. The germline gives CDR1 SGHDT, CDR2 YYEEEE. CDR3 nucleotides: TGTGCCAGCAGCCGGTCCGGGACAGGGTTACGCGAGCAGTACTTC. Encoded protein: CASSRSGTGLREQYF. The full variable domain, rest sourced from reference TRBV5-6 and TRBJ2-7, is DAGVTQSPTHLIKTRGQQVTLRCSPKSGHDTVSWYQQALGQGPQFIFQYYEEEERQRGNFPDRFSGHQFPNYSSELNVNALLLGDSALYLCASSRSGTGLREQYFGPGTRLTVT.

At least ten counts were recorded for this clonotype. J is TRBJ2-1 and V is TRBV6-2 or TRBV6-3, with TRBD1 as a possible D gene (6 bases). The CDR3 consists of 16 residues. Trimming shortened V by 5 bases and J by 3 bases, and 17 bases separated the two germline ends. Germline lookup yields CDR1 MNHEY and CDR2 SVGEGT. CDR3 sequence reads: CASSPDPGERYNEQFF. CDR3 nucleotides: TGTGCCAGCAGTCCTGACCCAGGGGAACGCTACAATGAGCAGTTCTTC.